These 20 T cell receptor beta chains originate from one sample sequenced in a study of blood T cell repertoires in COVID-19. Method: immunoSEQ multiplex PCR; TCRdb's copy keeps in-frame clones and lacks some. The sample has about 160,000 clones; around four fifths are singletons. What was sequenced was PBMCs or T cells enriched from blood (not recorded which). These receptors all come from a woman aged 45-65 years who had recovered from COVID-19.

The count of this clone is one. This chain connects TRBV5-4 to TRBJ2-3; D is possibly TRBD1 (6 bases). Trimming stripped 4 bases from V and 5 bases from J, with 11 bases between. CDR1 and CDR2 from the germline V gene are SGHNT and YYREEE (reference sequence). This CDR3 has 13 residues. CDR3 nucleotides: TGTGCCAGCAGCGGGACAAAAGGAGATACGCAGTATTTT. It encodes CASSGTKGDTQYF.

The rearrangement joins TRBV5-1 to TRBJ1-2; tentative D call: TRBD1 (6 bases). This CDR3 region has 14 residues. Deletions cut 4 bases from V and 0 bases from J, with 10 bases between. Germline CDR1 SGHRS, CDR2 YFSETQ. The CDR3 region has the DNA TGCGCCAGCAGCCTGACAGGCGCTAACTATGGCTACACCTTC. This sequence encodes CASSLTGANYGYTF.

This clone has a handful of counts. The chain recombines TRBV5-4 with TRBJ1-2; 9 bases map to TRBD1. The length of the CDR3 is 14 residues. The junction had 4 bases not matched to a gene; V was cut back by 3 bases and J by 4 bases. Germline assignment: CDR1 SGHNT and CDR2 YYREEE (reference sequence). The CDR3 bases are TGTGCCAGCAGCTCCGGGACAGGGATCTATGGCTACACCTTC. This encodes CASSSGTGIYGYTF.

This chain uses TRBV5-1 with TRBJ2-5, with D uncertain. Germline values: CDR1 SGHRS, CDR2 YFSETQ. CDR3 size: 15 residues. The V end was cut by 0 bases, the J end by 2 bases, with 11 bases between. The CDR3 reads CASSLGSPRQETQYF. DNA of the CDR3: TGCGCCAGCAGCTTGGGTTCCCCTCGGCAAGAGACCCAGTACTTC.

The CDR3 protein is CASSLSGTPREPQHF. The CDR3 nucleotides read TGTGCCAGCAGCCTCTCCGGGACTCCTAGGGAGCCCCAGCATTTT. J is TRBJ1-5 and V is TRBV7-2; maybe TRBD1 (5 bases). The CDR3 consists of 15 residues. The germline V gene has CDR1 SGHTA and CDR2 FQGNSA. V lost 5 bases and J lost 8, with 19 bases in between.

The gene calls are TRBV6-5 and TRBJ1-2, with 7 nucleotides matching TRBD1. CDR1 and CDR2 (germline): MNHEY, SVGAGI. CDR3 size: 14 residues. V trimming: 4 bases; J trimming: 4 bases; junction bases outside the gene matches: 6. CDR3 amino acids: CASSSTGAPYGYTF. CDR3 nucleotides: TGTGCCAGCAGTTCTACAGGGGCTCCCTATGGCTACACCTTC.

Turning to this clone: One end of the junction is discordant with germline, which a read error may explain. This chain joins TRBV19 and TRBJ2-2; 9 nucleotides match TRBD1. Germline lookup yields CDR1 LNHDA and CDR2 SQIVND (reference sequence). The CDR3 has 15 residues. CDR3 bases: TGTGCCAGTAATATAGGGACAGGGACCACCGGGGAGCTGTTTTTT. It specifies CASNIGTGTTGELFF.

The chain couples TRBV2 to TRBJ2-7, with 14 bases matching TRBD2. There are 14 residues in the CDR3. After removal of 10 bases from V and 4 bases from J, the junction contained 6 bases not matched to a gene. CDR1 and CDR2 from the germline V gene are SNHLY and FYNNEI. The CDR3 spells CANQRTSGGYEQYF. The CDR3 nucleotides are TGTGCCAACCAGAGGACTAGCGGGGGGTACGAGCAGTACTTC.

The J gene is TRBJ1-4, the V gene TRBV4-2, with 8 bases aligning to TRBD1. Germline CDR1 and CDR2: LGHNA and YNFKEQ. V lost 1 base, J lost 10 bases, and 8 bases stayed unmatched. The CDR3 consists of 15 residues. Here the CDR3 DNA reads TGTGCCAGCAGCCAAGGACAGGGGATAACAGCAAAACTGTTTTTT. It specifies CASSQGQGITAKLFF.

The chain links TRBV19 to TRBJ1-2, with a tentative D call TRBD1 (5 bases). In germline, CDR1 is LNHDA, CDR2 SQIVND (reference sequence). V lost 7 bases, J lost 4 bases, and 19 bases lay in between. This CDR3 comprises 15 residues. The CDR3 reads CASTWDRQGAYGYTF. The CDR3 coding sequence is TGTGCCAGTACCTGGGATCGGCAGGGCGCCTATGGCTACACCTTC.

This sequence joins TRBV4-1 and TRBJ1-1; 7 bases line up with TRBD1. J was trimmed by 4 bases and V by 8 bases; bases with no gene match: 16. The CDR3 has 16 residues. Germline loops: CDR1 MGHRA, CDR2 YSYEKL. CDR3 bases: TGCGCCAGCGGAGCCAGGGGGGAGGCCCCGGGCACTGAAGCTTTCTTT. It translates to CASGARGEAPGTEAFF.

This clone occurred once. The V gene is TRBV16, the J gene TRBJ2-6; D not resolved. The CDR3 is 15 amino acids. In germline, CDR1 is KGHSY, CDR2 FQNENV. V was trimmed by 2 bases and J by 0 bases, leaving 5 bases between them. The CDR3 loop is CASSQQHSGANVLTF. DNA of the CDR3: TGTGCCAGCAGCCAACAACACTCTGGGGCCAACGTCCTGACTTTC.

The CDR3: CASRGGGWYF. The CDR3 DNA is TGTGCCAGTCGGGGAGGAGGTTGGTATTTT. This chain joins TRBV7-3 and TRBJ2-3; D perhaps matches TRBD2 (6 bases). The germline gives CDR1 SGHTA, CDR2 FQGTGA. This CDR3 comprises 10 residues. Between the trimmed V and J ends, which lost 9 bases and 14 bases, there was a span of 15 bases.

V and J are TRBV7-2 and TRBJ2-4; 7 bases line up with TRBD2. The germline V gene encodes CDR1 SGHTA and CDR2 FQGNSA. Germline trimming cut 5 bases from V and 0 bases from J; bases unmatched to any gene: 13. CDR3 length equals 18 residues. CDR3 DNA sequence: TGTGCCAGCAGCCCCTCCCCCCCAGCGGGAATAGCCAAAAACATTCAGTACTTC. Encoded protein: CASSPSPPAGIAKNIQYF. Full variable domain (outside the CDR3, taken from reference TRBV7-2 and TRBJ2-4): GAGVSQSPSNKVTEKGKDVELRCDPISGHTALYWYRQSLGQGLEFLIYFQGNSAPDKSGLPSDRFSAERTGGSVSTLTIQRTQQEDSAVYLCASSPSPPAGIAKNIQYFGAGTRLSVL.

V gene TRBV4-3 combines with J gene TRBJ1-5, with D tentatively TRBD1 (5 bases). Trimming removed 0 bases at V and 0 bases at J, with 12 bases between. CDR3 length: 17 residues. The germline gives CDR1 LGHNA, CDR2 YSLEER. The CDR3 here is CASSQDRGSYSNQPQHF. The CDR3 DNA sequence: TGCGCCAGCAGCCAAGATAGGGGCAGCTATAGCAATCAGCCCCAGCATTTT.

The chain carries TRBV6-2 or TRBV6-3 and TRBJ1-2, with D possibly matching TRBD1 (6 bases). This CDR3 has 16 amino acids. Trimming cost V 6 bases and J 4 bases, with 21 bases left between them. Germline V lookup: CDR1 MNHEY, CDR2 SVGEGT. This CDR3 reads CASSHGGLSTLYGYTF. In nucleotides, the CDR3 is TGTGCCAGCAGCCACGGGGGGCTAAGCACGCTCTATGGCTACACCTTC.

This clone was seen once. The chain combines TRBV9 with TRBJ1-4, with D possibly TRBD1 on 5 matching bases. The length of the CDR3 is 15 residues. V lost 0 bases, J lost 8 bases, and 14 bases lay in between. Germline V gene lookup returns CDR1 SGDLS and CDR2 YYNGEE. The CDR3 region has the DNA TGTGCCAGCAGCGTAGGTTGGCAGGGAAACGAAAAACTGTTTTTT. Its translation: CASSVGWQGNEKLFF.

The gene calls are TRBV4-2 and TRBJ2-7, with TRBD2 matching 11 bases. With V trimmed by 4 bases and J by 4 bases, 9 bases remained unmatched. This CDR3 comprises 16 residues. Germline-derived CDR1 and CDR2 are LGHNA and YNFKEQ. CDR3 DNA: TGTGCCAGCAGCCCCCTAGGGGTAGCGGGGGGGTACGAGCAGTACTTC. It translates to CASSPLGVAGGYEQYF.

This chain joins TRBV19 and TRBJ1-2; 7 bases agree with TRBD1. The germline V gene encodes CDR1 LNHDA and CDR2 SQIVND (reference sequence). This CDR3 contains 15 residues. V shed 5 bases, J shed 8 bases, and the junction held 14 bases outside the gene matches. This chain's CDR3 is CASSPDRDSFIGYTF. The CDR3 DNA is TGTGCCAGTAGTCCCGACCGGGACAGTTTTATAGGCTACACCTTC.

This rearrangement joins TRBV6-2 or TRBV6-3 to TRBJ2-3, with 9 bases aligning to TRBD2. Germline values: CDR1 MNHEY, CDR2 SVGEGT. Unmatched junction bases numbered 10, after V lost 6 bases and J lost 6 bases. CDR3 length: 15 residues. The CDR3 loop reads CASSEASGVPDTQYF. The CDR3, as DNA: TGTGCCAGCAGCGAGGCTAGCGGGGTTCCGGATACGCAGTATTTT.